This is a list of T cell receptor beta chains from one sample in a study of cytomegalovirus exposure and HLA in healthy donors. Sequencing used immunoSEQ multiplex PCR; TCRdb keeps in-frame clones, though not all of them. The data show around 140,000 clones, 70% to 85% seen once. Sequencing was performed on PBMCs. The receptors shown here come from a man between 25 and 39 years old in good health and CMV-seropositive. Each CDR3 is given with its conserved first and last residue. Fields, in order: clone size, V gene, D gene, J gene, CDR3 DNA, CDR3 protein. A D gene is named only where the DNA matches it firmly. Not every row has a clone size; where given, it reads once, few, many or a size class.

abundance: .
v_gene: TRBV10-1
d_gene: TRBD2
j_gene: TRBJ2-3
CDR3nt: TGCGCCAGCAGTGAGGGCGGGGGTGCAGATACGCAGTATTTT
CDR3aa: CASSEGGGADTQYF

abundance: .
v_gene: TRBV28
d_gene: .
j_gene: TRBJ2-7
CDR3nt: TGTGCCAGCAGTTCTGGGGGCGAGGCCTACGAGCAGTACTTC
CDR3aa: CASSSGGEAYEQYF

abundance: few
v_gene: TRBV5-1
d_gene: TRBD2
j_gene: TRBJ2-2
CDR3nt: TGCGCCAGCAGCCCTTCCCTAGCGGGATTTGCCGGGGAGCTGTTTTTT
CDR3aa: CASSPSLAGFAGELFF

abundance: .
v_gene: TRBV15
d_gene: .
j_gene: TRBJ2-1
CDR3nt: TGTGCCACCAGCAGAGAAGCAGTCACCACAGGACGTGGACGTGAGCAGTTCTTC
CDR3aa: CATSREAVTTGRGREQFF

abundance: few
v_gene: TRBV28
d_gene: TRBD2
j_gene: TRBJ2-1
CDR3nt: TGTGCCAGCAGAAAACTAGCGGGAGTTCGGAATGAGCAGTTCTTC
CDR3aa: CASRKLAGVRNEQFF

abundance: .
v_gene: TRBV6-5
d_gene: TRBD1
j_gene: TRBJ2-7
CDR3nt: TGTGCCAGCAGTTGGGGACAGGGTACTAAATCCTACGAGCAGTACTTC
CDR3aa: CASSWGQGTKSYEQYF

abundance: .
v_gene: TRBV7-9
d_gene: TRBD2
j_gene: TRBJ2-3
CDR3nt: TGTGCCAGCAGCTGGGGAGGGGGACTAGCGGCTAGCACAGATACGCAGTATTTT
CDR3aa: CASSWGGGLAASTDTQYF

abundance: .
v_gene: TRBV4-1
d_gene: .
j_gene: TRBJ2-5
CDR3nt: TGCGCCAGCAGTTTTAACCCGGATCCCTCTCGGGAGCAGTACTTC
CDR3aa: CASSFNPDPSREQYF

abundance: few
v_gene: TRBV5-6
d_gene: .
j_gene: TRBJ1-2
CDR3nt: TGTGCCAGCAGCCCCCTGGACACCCCTAACTATGGCTACACCTTC
CDR3aa: CASSPLDTPNYGYTF

abundance: .
v_gene: TRBV6-1
d_gene: .
j_gene: TRBJ1-1
CDR3nt: TGTGCCAGCAGTGAACACAGTATGAACACTGAAGCTTTCTTT
CDR3aa: CASSEHSMNTEAFF

abundance: few
v_gene: TRBV6-4
d_gene: TRBD2
j_gene: TRBJ2-1
CDR3nt: TGTGCCAGCAGCGTGACTAGCGGTCCCTACAATGAGCAGTTCTTC
CDR3aa: CASSVTSGPYNEQFF

abundance: .
v_gene: TRBV12-5
d_gene: .
j_gene: TRBJ2-4
CDR3nt: TGTGCTAGTGGTTTGGTACTGGGGGGAGGGACACCCATTCAGTACTTC
CDR3aa: CASGLVLGGGTPIQYF

abundance: .
v_gene: TRBV6-1
d_gene: TRBD1
j_gene: TRBJ1-5
CDR3nt: TGTGCCAGCGGGCCGGGACAGAGTAGCAATCAGCCCCAGCATTTT
CDR3aa: CASGPGQSSNQPQHF

abundance: .
v_gene: TRBV7-9
d_gene: TRBD2
j_gene: TRBJ2-7
CDR3nt: TGTGCCAGCAGCCCCGAAGGCGGGGGGAATCACGAGCAGTACTTC
CDR3aa: CASSPEGGGNHEQYF

abundance: .
v_gene: TRBV28
d_gene: .
j_gene: TRBJ2-2
CDR3nt: TGTGCCAGCAGGGGCACGAACACCGGGGAGCTGTTTTTT
CDR3aa: CASRGTNTGELFF

abundance: .
v_gene: TRBV2
d_gene: .
j_gene: TRBJ1-6
CDR3nt: TGTGCCAGCAGTGTGGGGCTTTATAATTCACCCCTCCACTTT
CDR3aa: CASSVGLYNSPLHF

abundance: .
v_gene: TRBV28
d_gene: TRBD2
j_gene: TRBJ2-7
CDR3nt: TGTGCCAGCAGTTCTAGCGGGAGTGGGTCCTACGAGCAGTACTTC
CDR3aa: CASSSSGSGSYEQYF

abundance: .
v_gene: TRBV21-1
d_gene: .
j_gene: TRBJ1-3
CDR3nt: TGTGCCAGCAGCAATTCGGGAAGCTCTGGAAACACCATATATTTT
CDR3aa: CASSNSGSSGNTIYF

abundance: .
v_gene: TRBV23-1
d_gene: .
j_gene: TRBJ2-7
CDR3nt: TGCGCCAGCAGTCAATCGAGAGTCTACGAGCAGTACTTC
CDR3aa: CASSQSRVYEQYF

abundance: .
v_gene: TRBV4-1
d_gene: .
j_gene: TRBJ2-7
CDR3nt: TGCGCCAGCAGCCAAGGGCTGGTTGGGGGCCGGTACGAGCAGTACTTC
CDR3aa: CASSQGLVGGRYEQYF

abundance: .
v_gene: TRBV9
d_gene: .
j_gene: TRBJ2-1
CDR3nt: TGTGCCAGCAGCGTAGTCGAGCGGCCGTACAATGAGCAGTTCTTC
CDR3aa: CASSVVERPYNEQFF

abundance: .
v_gene: TRBV19
d_gene: .
j_gene: TRBJ1-1
CDR3nt: TGTGCCAGTAGTAACAGCCTGCTGAACACTGAAGCTTTCTTT
CDR3aa: CASSNSLLNTEAFF

abundance: once
v_gene: TRBV6-1
d_gene: .
j_gene: TRBJ2-2
CDR3nt: TGTGCCAGCAGTGAAGTGCCGGGGTCTGTTACCGGGGAGCTGTTTTTT
CDR3aa: CASSEVPGSVTGELFF

abundance: few
v_gene: TRBV10-3
d_gene: TRBD2
j_gene: TRBJ2-1
CDR3nt: TGTGCCATCAGAGGGACTAGCGGGGTTTACAATGAGCAGTTCTTC
CDR3aa: CAIRGTSGVYNEQFF

abundance: few
v_gene: TRBV28
d_gene: .
j_gene: TRBJ2-5
CDR3nt: TGTGCCAGCAGTCTCGCCGAGGGGACCCAGTACTTC
CDR3aa: CASSLAEGTQYF

abundance: .
v_gene: TRBV7-2
d_gene: .
j_gene: TRBJ1-1
CDR3nt: TGTGCCAGCAGCTTCCCGGTTGAGGCCGCTGAAGCTTTCTTT
CDR3aa: CASSFPVEAAEAFF

abundance: .
v_gene: TRBV10-3
d_gene: .
j_gene: TRBJ2-1
CDR3nt: TGTGCCATCCTTAATCCCTACAATGAGCAGTTCTTC
CDR3aa: CAILNPYNEQFF

abundance: once
v_gene: TRBV6-1
d_gene: .
j_gene: TRBJ2-1
CDR3nt: TGTGCCAGCAGACCTAGCCGAGATTACAATGAGCAGTTCTTC
CDR3aa: CASRPSRDYNEQFF

abundance: once
v_gene: TRBV27
d_gene: .
j_gene: TRBJ2-7
CDR3nt: TGTGCCAGTATGGGTCTGGTTAACAACTACGAGCAGTACTTC
CDR3aa: CASMGLVNNYEQYF

abundance: .
v_gene: TRBV5-1
d_gene: TRBD1
j_gene: TRBJ2-1
CDR3nt: TGCGCCAGCAGCTTAGGCCTACGGGACAGGGGAGGGAATGAGCAGTTCTTC
CDR3aa: CASSLGLRDRGGNEQFF

abundance: .
v_gene: TRBV12-1
d_gene: .
j_gene: TRBJ1-5
CDR3nt: TGTGCCAGCAGCAACAGGCTGACGAGTGGGGACAGACCAGGCTATAGCAATCAGCCCCAGCATTTT
CDR3aa: CASSNRLTSGDRPGYSNQPQHF

abundance: .
v_gene: TRBV18
d_gene: TRBD2
j_gene: TRBJ2-1
CDR3nt: TGTGCCAGCTCACCAACCGATAGCGGGATCGGCTCCTACAATGAGCAGTTCTTC
CDR3aa: CASSPTDSGIGSYNEQFF

abundance: .
v_gene: TRBV2
d_gene: TRBD1
j_gene: TRBJ2-3
CDR3nt: TGTGCCAGCACCAGACAGGGGACAGATACGCAGTATTTT
CDR3aa: CASTRQGTDTQYF

abundance: .
v_gene: TRBV7-7
d_gene: TRBD2
j_gene: TRBJ2-5
CDR3nt: TGTGCTAGCAGCTCCCAGCGGGGGGGTGATTGGGAGACCCAGTACTTC
CDR3aa: CASSSQRGGDWETQYF

abundance: .
v_gene: TRBV5-1
d_gene: .
j_gene: TRBJ2-7
CDR3nt: TGCGCCAGCAGCTTGCTCGCAGGGCCTGCCTACGAGCAGTACTTC
CDR3aa: CASSLLAGPAYEQYF

abundance: .
v_gene: TRBV5-1
d_gene: .
j_gene: TRBJ1-2
CDR3nt: TGCGCCAGCAGCTTGGGTGAACTACAGGGCAGAGGGGGCTACACCTTC
CDR3aa: CASSLGELQGRGGYTF

abundance: .
v_gene: TRBV19
d_gene: TRBD1
j_gene: TRBJ1-5
CDR3nt: TGTGCCAGTAGTATAGTGACAGGGGGCGGTCAGCCCCAGCATTTT
CDR3aa: CASSIVTGGGQPQHF

abundance: .
v_gene: TRBV7-6
d_gene: .
j_gene: TRBJ2-1
CDR3nt: TGTGCCAGCAGCTTAGAGGCCGGGGCGGGGGAGCAGTTCTTC
CDR3aa: CASSLEAGAGEQFF

abundance: .
v_gene: TRBV2
d_gene: TRBD1
j_gene: TRBJ2-3
CDR3nt: TGTGCCAGCATGCGACAGGGGGCGGATACGCAGTATTTT
CDR3aa: CASMRQGADTQYF

abundance: few
v_gene: TRBV11-2
d_gene: .
j_gene: TRBJ1-4
CDR3nt: TGTGCCAGCAGCTTAGGCCTGGAGGAATATAATGAAAAACTGTTTTTT
CDR3aa: CASSLGLEEYNEKLFF

abundance: few
v_gene: TRBV19
d_gene: TRBD1
j_gene: TRBJ2-5
CDR3nt: TGTGCCAGTAGTATAGGGGAAGGGACAGGCGCACCTCAAGAGACCCAGTACTTC
CDR3aa: CASSIGEGTGAPQETQYF

abundance: .
v_gene: TRBV7-7
d_gene: .
j_gene: TRBJ2-5
CDR3nt: TGTGCTAGCAGCTTAGGACTGTACCAAGAGACCCAGTACTTC
CDR3aa: CASSLGLYQETQYF

abundance: .
v_gene: TRBV30
d_gene: TRBD1
j_gene: TRBJ1-2
CDR3nt: TGTGCCTGGACTACACAGGGGACTGGCTACACCTTC
CDR3aa: CAWTTQGTGYTF

abundance: .
v_gene: TRBV7-9
d_gene: .
j_gene: TRBJ1-3
CDR3nt: TGTGCCAGCAGCTTAGGCAGGGCGGCTGGAAACACCATATATTTT
CDR3aa: CASSLGRAAGNTIYF

abundance: once
v_gene: TRBV6-1
d_gene: .
j_gene: TRBJ2-3
CDR3nt: TGTGCCAGCAGAACCTTGGGGGGAAGTAGCGATACGCAGTATTTT
CDR3aa: CASRTLGGSSDTQYF

abundance: .
v_gene: TRBV29-1
d_gene: .
j_gene: TRBJ1-2
CDR3nt: TGCAGCGTTGATGAGGGCGCCAACTATGGCTACACCTTC
CDR3aa: CSVDEGANYGYTF